The entry below describes one T cell receptor (beta chain). TCRdb keeps only in-frame clones here, not all; method: immunoSEQ multiplex PCR. The data show some 500,000 clones, around 95% seen once. These data come from a study of shared clonotypes between healthy human individuals. As for the study in general: Each donor's CD8 memory used one plate, CD8 naive two, each CD4 subset three.

Adult Caucasians living in Nashville, Tennessee made up all of the donors. Germline assignment: CDR1 SGHVS and CDR2 FNYEAQ. Trimming pared 4 bases from V and 0 bases from J, leaving 9 bases between. This CDR3 spans 14 amino acids. Sequencing was performed on naive CD4+ T cells sorted from blood. Subset given: CD45RA+ positively selected. This TCR derives from a woman aged 25 to 45 in good health. V and J are TRBV7-6 and TRBJ1-1; D gene unclear. The CDR3 loop reads CASSSYFMNTEAFF. In nucleotides, the CDR3 is TGTGCCAGCAGCTCTTACTTTATGAACACTGAAGCTTTCTTT. Based on the CDR3 plus reference TRBV7-6 and TRBJ1-1, the full variable domain is GAGVSQSPRYKVTKRGQDVALRCDPISGHVSLYWYRQALGQGPEFLTYFNYEAQQDKSGLPNDRFSAERPEGSISTLTIQRTEQRDSAMYRCASSSYFMNTEAFFGQGTRLTVV.